The T cell receptor (beta chain) under discussion was sequenced for a study of cytomegalovirus exposure and HLA in healthy donors. On the study more broadly: HLA-typed donors contributed 80 million or so unique TCRs, which were held in an early data release. Study conclusions and caveats: Investigators reported more than 150 TCR beta chains as tied to cytomegalovirus.

A multiplex PCR was run with 60 Vbeta primers and 13 Jbeta primers. Clones were read by immunoSEQ multiplex PCR, and TCRdb kept only the in-frame ones, dropping some. The sample data list about 160,000 clones. Notes on this clone: Antigen specificity is unknown. At the DNA level, this CDR3 is encoded by other sequences in the same sample as well.

The CDR3 runs 14 residues. V lost 4 bases to trimming and J lost 2 bases; unmatched junction nucleotides: 0. Germline V lookup: CDR1 SNHLY, CDR2 FYNNEI. The receptor was derived from a woman aged 55-70 years in good health and CMV-seronegative. The specimen was PBMCs. The chain joins TRBV2 to TRBJ1-5, with 9 bases aligning to TRBD1. The chain's CDR3 is CASSGTGGNQPQHF. The CDR3 bases are TGTGCCAGCAGTGGGACAGGGGGCAATCAGCCCCAGCATTTT.